The 18 T cell receptor beta chains below all came from one sample that was sequenced in a study of beta chain features in type 1 diabetes. Study-level findings and limits: A moderate, significant TCRB CDR3 shortening appeared in type 1 diabetes across four CD4+ subsets.

As every portion of the isolated RNA was reverse transcribed, the sequencing read expressed TCRB transcripts. Assay used: immunoSEQ multiplex PCR; TCRdb lists only in-frame clones, some missing. The sample lists 600,000 to 700,000 clones; 9.5% to 15% were seen once. Their antigens remain unidentified. Sample: naive CD4+ T cells from blood. The receptors were gathered from a man aged 25-45 years with type 1 diabetes.

In its sample, this clone was seen a few times. The V gene is TRBV29-1, the J gene TRBJ2-5; no definite D call. The DNA end is a closer match to TRBJ2-7, so the J assignment may be wrong. CDR1 and CDR2 (germline): SQVTM, ANQGSEA. CDR3 length equals 11 residues. CDR3: CSVVWSSEQYF. The CDR3 DNA is TGCAGCGTTGTTTGGAGTAGCGAGCAGTACTTC.

This rearrangement joins TRBV9 to TRBJ2-5; D is unclear. The ends were cut back, 4 bases at V and 5 bases at J, with 15 bases in the middle. The CDR3 totals 14 residues. Germline CDR1 SGDLS, CDR2 YYNGEE. Here the CDR3 DNA reads TGTGCCAGCAGCCCCAGAAACACCCGGGAGACCCAGTACTTC. Protein product: CASSPRNTRETQYF.

The chain recombines TRBV15 with TRBJ1-5; possibly TRBD1 for D (5 bases). Trimming removed 1 base from V and 11 bases from J, with 18 bases in between. The CDR3 spans 15 residues. Per germline, CDR1 LNHNV and CDR2 YYDKDF (reference sequence). The CDR3 nucleotides read TGTGCCACCAGCAGAGTTTGGGGGACGGATCCAACCCAGCATTTT. Translated: CATSRVWGTDPTQHF.

This clone showed up many times. This chain uses TRBV5-4 with TRBJ2-1; 13 bases match TRBD2. V lost 7 bases, J lost 10 bases, and 8 bases stayed unmatched. Germline CDR1 reads SGHNT; CDR2 reads YYREEE (reference sequence). This CDR3 contains 14 residues. The CDR3 coding sequence is TGTGCCAGCCGTACTAGCGGGGGGGCAGGAGAGCAGTTCTTC. Amino acid sequence: CASRTSGGAGEQFF.

There are a few counts of this clone. This sequence joins TRBV18 and TRBJ1-1; D might be TRBD1 (5 bases). This CDR3 spans 15 amino acids. Germline CDR1 is KGHSH and CDR2 is LQKENI. Trimming stripped 3 bases from V and 1 base from J, with 12 bases between. In DNA form, the CDR3 reads TGTGCCAGCTCACCCTCGGGAAGGGGGAACACTGAAGCTTTCTTT. It encodes CASSPSGRGNTEAFF. The variable domain in full, completed from reference TRBV18 and TRBJ1-1, reads NAGVMQNPRHLVRRRGQEARLRCSPMKGHSHVYWYRQLPEEGLKFMVYLQKENIIDESGMPKERFSAEFPKEGPSILRIQQVVRGDSAAYFCASSPSGRGNTEAFFGQGTRLTVV.

This clone was found a few times. This chain joins TRBV19 and TRBJ2-1; no clear D. Germline V gene lookup returns CDR1 LNHDA and CDR2 SQIVND (reference sequence). Trimming removed 1 base at V and 3 bases at J, with 10 bases between. The CDR3 has 15 amino acids. CDR3 residues: CASSIGGILYNEQFF. CDR3 in DNA: TGTGCCAGTAGTATAGGGGGTATTCTCTACAATGAGCAGTTCTTC.

The chain combines TRBV5-6 with TRBJ1-2, with D possibly being TRBD1 (5 bases). Per germline, CDR1 SGHDT and CDR2 YYEEEE. This CDR3 comprises 15 residues. V lost 5 bases, J lost 2 bases, and 16 bases lay in between. The CDR3 loop reads CASSPRQRPNYGYTF. The CDR3 DNA reads as TGTGCCAGCAGTCCCAGACAGAGGCCCAACTATGGCTACACCTTC.

The table lists this clone with a few counts. V usage is TRBV30 and J usage is TRBJ2-6; TRBD1 matches at 11 bases. This CDR3 spans 17 amino acids. Germline V gene data show CDR1 as GTSNPN and CDR2 as SVGIG (reference sequence). V lost 3 bases and J lost 3; bases outside the gene matches: 7. The CDR3 region has the DNA TGTGCCTGGAGCGGACAGGGGGCGCAAAGTGGGGCCAACGTCCTGACTTTC. The encoded protein is CAWSGQGAQSGANVLTF.

Regarding this clone: Other DNA sequences within the sample encode an identical CDR3. The chain links TRBV18 to TRBJ2-2, with unresolved D. V lost 6 bases, J lost 1 base, and 6 bases lay in between. The CDR3 is 13 amino acids. CDR1 is KGHSH, CDR2 LQKENI, per germline. CDR3 coding DNA: TGTGCCAGCTCGCCAAGGAACACCGGGGAGCTGTTTTTT. It codes for CASSPRNTGELFF.

The chain couples TRBV6-5 to TRBJ2-5; D gene uncertain. The CDR3 totals 13 residues. The germline gives CDR1 MNHEY, CDR2 SVGAGI. Trimming shortened V by 2 bases and J by 1 base, and 5 bases separated the two germline ends. For the CDR3, the DNA is TGTGCCAGCAGTTACGACACCCAAGAGACCCAGTACTTC. It encodes CASSYDTQETQYF.

This clone has only a few counts. The chain is built from TRBV10-2 and TRBJ2-1; D remains unclear. CDR1 is WSHSY, CDR2 SAAADI, per germline. CDR3 size: 13 residues. The CDR3 bases are TGCGGGGTATTTCGGAGCTCCTACAATGAGCAGTTCTTC. This sequence encodes CGVFRSSYNEQFF.

The rearrangement uses TRBV10-3 and TRBJ2-7; D gene uncertain. The CDR3 loop spans 9 amino acids. V shed 8 bases and J shed 6 bases, with 5 bases lying between them. In germline, CDR1 is ENHRY, CDR2 SYGVKD. The CDR3 DNA reads as TGTGCCATCGGGCCCGAGCAGTACTTC. It encodes CAIGPEQYF.

The chain recombines TRBV18 with TRBJ2-3, with D perhaps TRBD2 (6 bases). The CDR3 length is 14 residues. Deletions cut 5 bases from V and 6 bases from J, with 15 bases between. Germline V gene data show CDR1 as KGHSH and CDR2 as LQKENI. CDR3 residues: CASSSAPGGDTQYF. CDR3 nucleotide sequence: TGTGCCAGCTCATCCGCGCCAGGAGGGGATACGCAGTATTTT.

This clone was detected a few times. V usage is TRBV6-5 and J usage is TRBJ1-1; no reliable D call. The ends were cut back, 8 bases at V and 5 bases at J, with 15 bases in the middle. From germline, CDR1 is MNHEY and CDR2 SVGAGI. The CDR3 has 13 amino acids. The CDR3 region is CASRDWEETEAFF. The CDR3 DNA reads as TGTGCCAGCCGCGATTGGGAAGAGACTGAAGCTTTCTTT.

This clone was counted only a few times. V is TRBV29-1 and J is TRBJ1-4; TRBD1 is a possible D gene (5 bases). The CDR3 is 15 amino acids. CDR1 SQVTM and CDR2 ANQGSEA come from the germline V gene. Trimming removed 0 bases at V and 3 bases at J, with 11 bases between. The chain's CDR3 is CSVEDPQGSNEKLFF. The CDR3 coding sequence is TGCAGCGTTGAAGATCCCCAGGGTTCTAATGAAAAACTGTTTTTT.

The chain recombines TRBV6-6 with TRBJ1-1; no reliable D call. The V end was cut by 6 bases, the J end by 3 bases, with 5 bases between. The CDR3 length is 11 residues. The V gene's germline CDR1 is MNHNY and CDR2 SVGAGI (reference sequence). CDR3 loop: CASREDTEAFF. The CDR3 region has the DNA TGTGCCAGCAGGGAGGACACTGAAGCTTTCTTT.

V gene TRBV7-7 combines with J gene TRBJ2-1, with 8 bases identical to TRBD1. The ends lost 5 bases at V and 2 bases at J; junction bases unmatched: 8. Germline-derived CDR1 and CDR2 are SSHAT and FNYEAQ (reference sequence). The CDR3 totals 16 residues. The CDR3, as DNA: TGTGCCAGCAGCCTACGGCCAGGGGGCACCTACAATGAGCAGTTCTTC. Protein: CASSLRPGGTYNEQFF.

This clone has more than one count but fewer than ten. The chain is built from TRBV28 and TRBJ2-3; possible D gene TRBD2, 5 bases. V lost 4 bases and J lost 4, with 15 bases in between. The CDR3 contains 15 residues. Germline CDR1 reads MDHEN; CDR2 reads SYDVKM. CDR3 bases: TGTGCCAGCAGTTCATCCAACGGGGTATCAGATACGCAGTATTTT. This gives the protein CASSSSNGVSDTQYF.